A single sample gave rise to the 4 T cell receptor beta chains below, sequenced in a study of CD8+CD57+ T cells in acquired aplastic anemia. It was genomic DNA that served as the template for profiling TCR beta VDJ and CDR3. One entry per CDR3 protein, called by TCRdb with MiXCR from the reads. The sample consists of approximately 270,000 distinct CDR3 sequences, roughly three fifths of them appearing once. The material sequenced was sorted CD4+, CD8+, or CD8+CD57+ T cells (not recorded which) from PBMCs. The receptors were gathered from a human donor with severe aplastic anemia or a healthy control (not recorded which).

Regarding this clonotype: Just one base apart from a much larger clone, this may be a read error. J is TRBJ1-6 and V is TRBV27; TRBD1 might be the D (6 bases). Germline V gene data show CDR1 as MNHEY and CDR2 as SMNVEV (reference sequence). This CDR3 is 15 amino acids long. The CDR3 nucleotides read TGTGGCAGCAGTTTAAAACCTCAGGGGAACTCACCCCTCCACTTT. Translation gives CGSSLKPQGNSPLHF.

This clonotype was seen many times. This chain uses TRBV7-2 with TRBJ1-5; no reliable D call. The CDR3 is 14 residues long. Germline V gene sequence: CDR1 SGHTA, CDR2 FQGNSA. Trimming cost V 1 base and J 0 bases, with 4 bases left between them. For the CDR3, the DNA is TGTGCCAGCAGCTTAGGGTATAGCAATCAGCCCCAGCATTTT. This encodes CASSLGYSNQPQHF.

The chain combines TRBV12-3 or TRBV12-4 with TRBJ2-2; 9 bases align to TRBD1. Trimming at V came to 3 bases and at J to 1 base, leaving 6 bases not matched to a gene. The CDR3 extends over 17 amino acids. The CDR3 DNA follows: TGTGCCAGCAGTTTTGAATGGGACAGGGAGAACACCGGGGAGCTGTTTTTT. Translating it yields CASSFEWDRENTGELFF.

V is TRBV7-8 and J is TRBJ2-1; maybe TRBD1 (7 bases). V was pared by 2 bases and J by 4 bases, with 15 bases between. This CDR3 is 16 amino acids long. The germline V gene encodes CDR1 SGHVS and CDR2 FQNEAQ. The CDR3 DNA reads TGTGCCAGCAGCTTAAATGCCAGGGGGGAATACAATGAGCAGTTCTTC. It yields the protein CASSLNARGEYNEQFF.